One sample yielded the 18 T cell receptor beta chains listed below, sequenced in a study of immune evolution from preneoplasia to lung adenocarcinoma. This table comes from immunoSEQ multiplex PCR, and its TCRdb copy is limited to in-frame clones, with some not included. Altogether around 7,900 clones are present, roughly 78% being singletons, with the ten largest covering less than 8.5%. Sequenced input: FFPE adjacent normal lung tissue. The receptors originated from a person aged 65 to 85 with lung adenocarcinoma.

This chain links TRBV6-1 with TRBJ2-6; 8 nucleotides line up with TRBD1. The V gene end was trimmed by 1 base and the J gene end by 4 bases; junction bases not matched to a gene: 3. This CDR3 has 16 amino acids. Germline-derived CDR1 and CDR2 are MNHNS and SASEGT. DNA for the CDR3: TGTGCCAGCAGTGAAGGGACAGGGTCCGGGGCCAACGTCCTGACTTTC. This sequence encodes CASSEGTGSGANVLTF.

This rearrangement joins TRBV6-5 to TRBJ2-7, with D uncertain. Germline V gene lookup returns CDR1 MNHEY and CDR2 SVGAGI. V gave up 5 bases and J gave up 3 bases, with 8 bases separating them. The CDR3 is 12 amino acids. CDR3 nucleotide sequence: TGTGCCAGCAGTCTCTTCGGCTACGAGCAGTACTTC. It translates to CASSLFGYEQYF.

This sequence joins TRBV6-1 and TRBJ2-7, with D tentatively TRBD2 (6 bases). This CDR3 has 13 amino acids. Germline V lookup: CDR1 MNHNS, CDR2 SASEGT. The V and J ends lost 5 bases and 3 bases respectively, with 11 bases between them. This CDR3 is CASSIAEVYEQYF. The CDR3 nucleotides are TGTGCCAGCAGTATAGCGGAAGTCTACGAGCAGTACTTC.

The chain employs TRBV6-4 and TRBJ1-1, with D possibly TRBD1 on 5 matching bases. In germline, CDR1 is MRHNA, CDR2 SNTAGT. V gave up 6 bases and J gave up 0 bases, with 8 bases separating them. The CDR3 contains 13 residues. CDR3 coding DNA: TGTGCCAGCAGCACAGGCATGAACACTGAAGCTTTCTTT. Translating it yields CASSTGMNTEAFF.

The CDR3, as DNA: TGTGCCAGCAGTTTGCGGACAGGGGCAGTCTCTAACTATGGCTACACCTTC. Translated: CASSLRTGAVSNYGYTF. The chain couples TRBV27 to TRBJ1-2, with TRBD1 matching 9 bases. There are 17 residues in the CDR3. Germline V gene lookup returns CDR1 MNHEY and CDR2 SMNVEV (reference sequence). V lost 3 bases to trimming and J lost 0 bases; unmatched junction nucleotides: 8.

By sample share, this clone is large. This chain joins TRBV5-1 and TRBJ2-7; the D gene could be TRBD1 or TRBD2 (5 bases each). Germline CDR1 reads SGHRS; CDR2 reads YFSETQ. V gave up 4 bases and J gave up 5 bases, with 22 bases separating them. The CDR3 sequence is 16 residues long. The CDR3 region is CASSRDGTTRLDEQYF. CDR3 DNA: TGCGCCAGCAGCCGAGATGGGACCACACGCTTGGACGAGCAGTACTTC.

This chain links TRBV30 with TRBJ2-5; a possible D gene is TRBD1 (5 bases). V lost 6 bases to trimming and J lost 2 bases, with 13 bases between them. In germline, CDR1 is GTSNPN, CDR2 SVGIG (reference sequence). The CDR3 runs 13 residues. CDR3: CACRGGTQETQYF. The CDR3 DNA sequence: TGTGCCTGTAGGGGCGGTACTCAAGAGACCCAGTACTTC. Looking up the rest from reference TRBV30 and TRBJ2-5 gives the full variable domain: SQTIHQWPATLVQPVGSPLSLECTVEGTSNPNLYWYRQAAGRGLQLLFYSVGIGQISSEVPQNLSASRPQDRQFILSSKKLLLSDSGFYLCACRGGTQETQYFGPGTRLLVL.

J is TRBJ1-6 and V is TRBV7-9, with a possible D match to TRBD1 (6 bases). Germline-derived CDR1 and CDR2 are SEHNR and FQNEAQ (reference sequence). Trimming left V 3 bases short and J 7 bases short, with 16 bases between. The CDR3 has 16 residues. The CDR3, as DNA: TGTGCCAGCAGCTTCTCAGGGGTTTCGCAAAATTCACCCCTCCACTTT. Translated, it gives CASSFSGVSQNSPLHF.

The genes are TRBV7-3 and TRBJ2-5; TRBD2 is a possible D gene (5 bases). Germline V gene lookup returns CDR1 SGHTA and CDR2 FQGTGA. The CDR3 runs to 12 residues. Trimming shortened V by 5 bases and J by 5 bases, and 9 bases separated the two germline ends. CDR3 nucleotide sequence: TGTGCCAGCAGCGAGACGGGGGAGACCCAGTACTTC. Amino acids: CASSETGETQYF.

The genes are TRBV19 and TRBJ1-5; 8 bases line up with TRBD1. V lost 3 bases, J lost 8 bases, and 12 bases stayed unmatched. The germline gives CDR1 LNHDA, CDR2 SQIVND (reference sequence). CDR3 length equals 16 residues. CDR3 nucleotide sequence: TGTGCCAGTAGTATCGAATTTGGACAGGGTATAGAGCCCCAGCATTTT. It translates to CASSIEFGQGIEPQHF. Looking up the rest from reference TRBV19 and TRBJ1-5 gives the full variable domain: DGGITQSPKYLFRKEGQNVTLSCEQNLNHDAMYWYRQDPGQGLRLIYYSQIVNDFQKGDIAEGYSVSREKKESFPLTVTSAQKNPTAFYLCASSIEFGQGIEPQHFGDGTRLSIL.

The chain employs TRBV5-1 and TRBJ2-3; D is unresolved. Germline V CDR1 and CDR2: SGHRS, YFSETQ. Trimming cost V 3 bases and J 0 bases, with 5 bases left between them. The CDR3 runs to 13 residues. The CDR3 sequence is CASSSSSTDTQYF. The CDR3 nucleotides read TGCGCCAGCAGCTCCTCTAGCACAGATACGCAGTATTTT.

The chain recombines TRBV30 with TRBJ2-7; D perhaps matches TRBD2 (5 bases). V dropped 1 base and J dropped 2 bases, with 6 bases sitting between them. The CDR3 length is 12 residues. Germline V lookup: CDR1 GTSNPN, CDR2 SVGIG (reference sequence). CDR3 loop: CAWSGLTYEQYF. In nucleotides, the CDR3 is TGTGCCTGGAGTGGACTAACCTACGAGCAGTACTTC.

The chain is built from TRBV5-1 and TRBJ2-7; 10 positions agree with TRBD1. This CDR3 spans 16 amino acids. The ends lost 3 bases at V and 2 bases at J; junction bases unmatched: 8. Germline values: CDR1 SGHRS, CDR2 YFSETQ. This CDR3 reads CASSWSGTGAAYEQYF. For the CDR3, the DNA is TGCGCCAGCAGCTGGTCCGGGACAGGGGCTGCCTACGAGCAGTACTTC.

This chain connects TRBV5-1 to TRBJ1-2; D perhaps matches TRBD1 (5 bases). CDR1 is SGHRS, CDR2 YFSETQ, per germline. V lost 0 bases and J 7 bases, leaving 13 bases between the germline ends. The CDR3 extends over 14 amino acids. The CDR3 nucleotides are TGCGCCAGCAGCTTGGACAGGCCTTCAGGTGGCTACACCTTC. Its translation is CASSLDRPSGGYTF.

The chain joins TRBV2 to TRBJ2-7; 8 bases line up with TRBD1. Germline V lookup: CDR1 SNHLY, CDR2 FYNNEI. There are 14 residues in the CDR3. With 3 bases clipped from V and 7 bases from J, the junction kept 8 bases outside the gene matches. The CDR3 nucleotides are TGTGCCAGCAGTGACAGCGGATGGACAGGGGAGCAGTACTTC. This gives the protein CASSDSGWTGEQYF.

This clone was counted once. The chain links TRBV9 to TRBJ2-2; TRBD2 aligns across 7 bases. The CDR3 has 15 amino acids. Germline assignment: CDR1 SGDLS and CDR2 YYNGEE. V was pared by 4 bases and J by 4 bases, with 7 bases of the junction left unmatched. The CDR3 sequence: CASSPPSGSTGELFF. Written as DNA, the CDR3 is TGTGCCAGCAGCCCCCCTAGCGGATCCACCGGGGAGCTGTTTTTT.

The chain uses TRBV5-6 and TRBJ1-4; D is uncertain. The V and J ends lost 0 bases and 5 bases respectively, with 8 bases between them. The germline V gene has CDR1 SGHDT and CDR2 YYEEEE. The CDR3 runs 14 residues. The CDR3 DNA reads TGTGCCAGCAGCTTGGGGGCGGTCAATGAAAAACTGTTTTTT. Protein: CASSLGAVNEKLFF.

The chain links TRBV5-4 to TRBJ1-3; unclear D gene. The CDR3 has 17 amino acids. Germline CDR1 is SGHNT and CDR2 is YYREEE (reference sequence). V gave up 4 bases and J gave up 0 bases, with 17 bases separating them. CDR3 protein: CASSLPGPGGSGNTIYF. The CDR3 DNA follows: TGTGCCAGCAGCCTCCCCGGTCCAGGAGGCTCTGGAAACACCATATATTTT.